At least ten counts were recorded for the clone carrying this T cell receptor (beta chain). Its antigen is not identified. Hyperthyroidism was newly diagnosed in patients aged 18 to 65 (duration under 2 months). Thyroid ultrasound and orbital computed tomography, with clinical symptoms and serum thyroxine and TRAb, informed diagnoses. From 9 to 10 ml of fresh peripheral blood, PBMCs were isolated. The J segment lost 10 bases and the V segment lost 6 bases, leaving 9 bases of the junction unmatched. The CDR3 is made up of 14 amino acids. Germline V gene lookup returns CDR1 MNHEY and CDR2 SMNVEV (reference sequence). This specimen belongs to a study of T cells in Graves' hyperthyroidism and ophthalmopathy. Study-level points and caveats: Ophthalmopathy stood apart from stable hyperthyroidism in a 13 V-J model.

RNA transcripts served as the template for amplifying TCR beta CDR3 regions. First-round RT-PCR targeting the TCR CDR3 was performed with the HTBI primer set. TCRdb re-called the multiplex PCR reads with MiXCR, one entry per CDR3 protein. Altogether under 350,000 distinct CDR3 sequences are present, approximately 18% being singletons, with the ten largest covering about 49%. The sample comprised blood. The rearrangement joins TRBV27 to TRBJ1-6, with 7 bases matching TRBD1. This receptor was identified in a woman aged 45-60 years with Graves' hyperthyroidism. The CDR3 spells CASRPVDRASPLHF. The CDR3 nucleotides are TGTGCCAGCAGACCCGTCGACAGGGCCTCACCCCTCCACTTT.